This is a list of T cell receptor beta chains from one sample in a study of CD8+CD57+ T cells in acquired aplastic anemia. From the reads, TCRdb called clonotypes with MiXCR, one entry per CDR3 protein. Among roughly 250,000 distinct CDR3 sequences listed, 47% were seen once. The sample comprised sorted CD4+, CD8+, or CD8+CD57+ T cells (not recorded which) from PBMCs. The receptors derive from a human donor with aplastic anemia. Both conserved end residues are part of each CDR3.

CDR3aa: CASTTSGTYYNEQFF; v_gene: TRBV10-2
CDR3aa: CASSLGRTSCNEQYF; v_gene: TRBV7-9
CDR3aa: CAWSVRGVGFEAFF; v_gene: TRBV30
CDR3aa: CASSLEGASNQPQHF; v_gene: TRBV5-1
CDR3aa: CASSSRLAGRSNTDTQYF; v_gene: TRBV19
CDR3aa: CASSVVQGGRETQYF; v_gene: TRBV9
CDR3aa: CASSLQVLNTEAFF; v_gene: TRBV19
CDR3aa: CASSGQGISYEQYF; v_gene: TRBV6-2/TRBV6-3
CDR3aa: CASSADAAANEKLFF; v_gene: TRBV9
CDR3aa: CASSLAGVLPGYTF; v_gene: TRBV5-1
CDR3aa: CASSLRVSNEKLSF; v_gene: TRBV28
CDR3aa: CSLSSVPRSYEQYF; v_gene: TRBV20-1
CDR3aa: CASSVEVRTSYNSPLHF; v_gene: TRBV9
CDR3aa: CSARIPQDRATYEQYF; v_gene: TRBV20-1
CDR3aa: CAIPQGSTGELFF; v_gene: TRBV10-3
CDR3aa: CASSQGTNEKLFF; v_gene: TRBV3-1
CDR3aa: CAISETASSNTGELFF; v_gene: TRBV10-3
CDR3aa: CASSEGQVNSPLHF; v_gene: TRBV6-4
CDR3aa: CASSIGGTGHSYTF; v_gene: TRBV19
CDR3aa: CASSFQLGQASYNEQFF; v_gene: TRBV7-9
CDR3aa: CASSLGAGGPNEQFF; v_gene: TRBV10-2
CDR3aa: CSATDRDYGYTF; v_gene: TRBV20-1
CDR3aa: CATSDRPSFSLHF; v_gene: TRBV24-1
CDR3aa: CASSLGQENYGYTF; v_gene: TRBV2
CDR3aa: CSVTEVGETQYF; v_gene: TRBV29-1
CDR3aa: CASSLRTSDSEQYF; v_gene: TRBV5-1
CDR3aa: CASSPTSGGPDTQYF; v_gene: TRBV10-2
CDR3aa: CASSYQGQPQYF; v_gene: TRBV5-1
CDR3aa: CASSQDRGSSFSPLHF; v_gene: TRBV4-3
CDR3aa: CAARLAAGSSEQYF; v_gene: TRBV6-5
CDR3aa: CASSYGGQTLIYF; v_gene: TRBV6-5
CDR3aa: CASSIKGQGLGRYGYTF; v_gene: TRBV2
CDR3aa: CASSWAESSGNTIYF; v_gene: TRBV25-1
CDR3aa: CASSHQGNTEAFF; v_gene: TRBV10-2
CDR3aa: CATSVEDSYGYTF; v_gene: TRBV24-1
CDR3aa: CSAPSLGTSYFSNQPQHF; v_gene: TRBV20-1
CDR3aa: CASSSTYSLTNEKLFF; v_gene: TRBV6-2/TRBV6-3
CDR3aa: CASSGGTGAYEQYF; v_gene: TRBV6-6
CDR3aa: CASSPQGTVNTEAFF; v_gene: TRBV7-6
CDR3aa: CASSDNGNSQPQHF; v_gene: TRBV25-1
CDR3aa: CSVVDRGDGYTF; v_gene: TRBV29-1
CDR3aa: CAGSLDGTSDEQFF; v_gene: TRBV11-3
CDR3aa: CASSDQGTHDNYGYTF; v_gene: TRBV2
CDR3aa: CASSEGFDTQYF; v_gene: TRBV9
CDR3aa: CASSFSPNYGYTF; v_gene: TRBV6-5
CDR3aa: CASSSKSGYTF; v_gene: TRBV9
CDR3aa: CATSASGFEAFF; v_gene: TRBV24-1
CDR3aa: CASSPPVGVHGYGYTF; v_gene: TRBV25-1
CDR3aa: CASSEPGDTEAFF; v_gene: TRBV10-2
CDR3aa: CASSDGLSSTDTQYF; v_gene: TRBV6-4
CDR3aa: CASSVDGTSGLRETQYF; v_gene: TRBV9